This T cell receptor beta chain was captured in a study of T cells in Graves' hyperthyroidism and ophthalmopathy. For the study at large: Before any treatment, at initial diagnosis, peripheral blood was collected. Findings and caveats of the study: Onset of ophthalmopathy came a median around 6.5 months after the model predicted it.

In its sample, this clonotype was seen many times. Its antigen is currently unknown. The CDR3 is 14 residues long. V dropped 3 bases and J dropped 2 bases, with 10 bases sitting between them. Germline lookup yields CDR1 LNHDA and CDR2 SQIVND (reference sequence). Regions amplified from RNA transcripts were the TCR beta CDR3 regions. The HTBI primer set served for first-round RT-PCR of the TCR CDR3. Each CDR3 protein gets one entry after TCRdb re-called the multiplex PCR reads with MiXCR. This sample has roughly 300,000 distinct CDR3 sequences, with about 14% found just once. If no ophthalmopathy progression occurred within 18 months, Graves' hyperthyroidism was stable.

What was sequenced was blood. The origin of this receptor is a woman in her twenties or thirties with Graves' hyperthyroidism. The chain uses TRBV19 and TRBJ1-2; D call uncertain. CDR3 protein: CASSINGENYGYTF. CDR3 coding DNA: TGTGCCAGTAGTATTAACGGGGAAAACTATGGCTACACCTTC.